The present TCR beta chain was sequenced within a study of T cells after yellow fever vaccination. General observations from the study: Contamination by abundant bulk-population clonotypes could be present in FACS-sorted repertoires. Clonotypes shared by both compartments, CD4 and CD8, made up a small share. The study re-detected most primary-vaccination clones after the booster (around 96% CD4, roughly 91% CD8).

This clonotype has more than one count but fewer than ten. Its specificity is not known. By 5'RACE template switching, TCR cDNA was produced, with a universal primer site and UMIs added in the process. TCRdb reanalysed the 5' RACE reads using MiXCR and keeps one entry per CDR3 protein. The top ten clones hold 11% to 15% of a sample with 550,000 to 750,000 distinct CDR3 sequences, about 13% of them seen once. This receptor was identified in a young man who received the YFV17D yellow fever vaccine. The sample consisted of PBMCs, taken on the day of the yellow fever booster vaccination.

The CDR3 coding sequence is TGTGCCAGCGCCGGACAGGGGAATCCGAATGAGCAGTTCTTC. Translated, it gives CASAGQGNPNEQFF. The rearrangement uses TRBV5-6 and TRBJ2-1; 9 nucleotides line up with TRBD1. This CDR3 has 14 amino acids. V shed 7 bases and J 7 bases; nucleotides not matched to a gene: 9. Per germline, CDR1 SGHDT and CDR2 YYEEEE.